This T cell receptor beta chain was sequenced during a study of control samples from healthy donors and cancer patients. Assay: immunoSEQ multiplex PCR; the TCRdb copy retains only in-frame clones and omits some. The sample shows approximately 130,000 clones, about 89% of them seen only once. The junction had 3 bases not matched to a gene; V was cut back by 4 bases and J by 11 bases. This CDR3 spans 13 amino acids. Per the germline V gene, CDR1 is MNHEY and CDR2 is SVGAGI. The sequenced material came from blood. The V and J genes are TRBV6-5 and TRBJ2-2, with TRBD1 matching over 11 bases. The TCR sequence derives from a man in his fifties or sixties in good health. In DNA, the CDR3 is TGTGCCAGCAGTTCGGACAGGGGGCATGAGCTGTTTTTT. The encoded protein is CASSSDRGHELFF.